This T cell receptor (beta chain) was identified during a study of cytomegalovirus exposure and HLA in healthy donors. Study results and limitations: The CMV antigen specificity of a few CMV-associated chains was confirmed through in vitro analysis.

Vbeta (60) and Jbeta (13) primers were used in the PCR. Original data processing: The count from a later analysis was tens of millions of unique TCR beta chains, some 11 million of them shared. Profiling relied on immunoSEQ multiplex PCR, and the TCRdb table lists in-frame clones only, not all of them. That table furnishes V, J and clone size, whereas the DNA furnished D and trimming. The table lists some 120,000 clones, approximately 15% of them singletons, with roughly 2% in the top ten. Germline trimming cut 0 bases from V and 0 bases from J; bases unmatched to any gene: 5. The CDR3 totals 18 residues. Per the germline V gene, CDR1 is LNHNV and CDR2 is YYDKDF (reference sequence). Turning to this clone: The target antigen is unknown.

The gene calls are TRBV15 and TRBJ1-5; TRBD1 matches 10 bases. The specimen sequenced was PBMCs. The TCR originated in a woman between 18 and 29 years old in good health and CMV-seronegative. For the CDR3, the DNA is TGTGCCACCAGCAGAGATAGGGGACAGGGGTATAGCAATCAGCCCCAGCATTTT. Translating gives CATSRDRGQGYSNQPQHF.